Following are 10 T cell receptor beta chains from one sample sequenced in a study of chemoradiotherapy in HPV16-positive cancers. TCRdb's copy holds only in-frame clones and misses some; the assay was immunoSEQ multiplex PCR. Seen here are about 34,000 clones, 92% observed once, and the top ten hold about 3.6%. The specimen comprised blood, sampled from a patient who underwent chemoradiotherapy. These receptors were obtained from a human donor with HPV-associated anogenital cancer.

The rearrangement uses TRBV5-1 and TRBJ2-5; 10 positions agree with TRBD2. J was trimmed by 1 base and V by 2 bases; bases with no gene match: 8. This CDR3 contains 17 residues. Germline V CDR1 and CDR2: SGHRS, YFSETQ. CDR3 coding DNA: TGCGCCAGCAGCTTAGGTAGCGGGGGGTCCTTCCAAGAGACCCAGTACTTC. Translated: CASSLGSGGSFQETQYF.

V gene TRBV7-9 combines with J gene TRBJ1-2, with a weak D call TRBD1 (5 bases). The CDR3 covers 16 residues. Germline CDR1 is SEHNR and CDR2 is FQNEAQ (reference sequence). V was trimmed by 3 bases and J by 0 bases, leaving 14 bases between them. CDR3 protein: CASSFAPGGSNYGYTF. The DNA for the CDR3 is TGTGCCAGCAGCTTTGCTCCGGGGGGGTCTAACTATGGCTACACCTTC.

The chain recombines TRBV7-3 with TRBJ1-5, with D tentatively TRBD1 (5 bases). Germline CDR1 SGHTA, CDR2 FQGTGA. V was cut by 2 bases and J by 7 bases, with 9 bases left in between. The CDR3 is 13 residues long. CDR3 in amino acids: CASSLGGDQPQHF. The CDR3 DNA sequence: TGTGCCAGCAGCTTAGGAGGGGACCAGCCCCAGCATTTT.

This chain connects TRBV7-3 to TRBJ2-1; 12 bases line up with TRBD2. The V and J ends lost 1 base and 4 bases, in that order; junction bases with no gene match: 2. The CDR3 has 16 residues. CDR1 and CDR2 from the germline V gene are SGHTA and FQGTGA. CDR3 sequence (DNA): TGTGCCAGCAGCTTAAGGACTAGCGGGGTATACAATGAGCAGTTCTTC. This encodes CASSLRTSGVYNEQFF.

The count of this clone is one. CDR3 protein: CASSSSGGAGTQYF. Written as DNA, the CDR3 is TGTGCCAGCAGCTCTAGCGGGGGGGCGGGAACGCAGTATTTT. This chain uses TRBV7-2 with TRBJ2-3, with 12 bases matching TRBD2. The germline CDR1 and CDR2 sequences are SGHTA and FQGNSA. The V and J ends lost 4 bases and 9 bases, in that order; junction bases with no gene match: 5. CDR3 length equals 14 residues.

CDR3 protein: CASSLAGGAGEAFF. The DNA for the CDR3 is TGTGCCAGCAGCTTAGCTGGGGGGGCAGGTGAAGCTTTCTTT. This rearrangement joins TRBV7-6 to TRBJ1-1, with D tentatively TRBD1 (6 bases). Trimming pared 0 bases from V and 7 bases from J, leaving 12 bases between. Germline CDR1 SGHVS, CDR2 FNYEAQ. The CDR3 runs 14 residues.

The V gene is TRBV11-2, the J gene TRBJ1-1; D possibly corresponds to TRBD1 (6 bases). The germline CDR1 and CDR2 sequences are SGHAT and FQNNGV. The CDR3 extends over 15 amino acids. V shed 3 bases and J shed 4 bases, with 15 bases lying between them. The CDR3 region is CASSFGFGRGTEAFF. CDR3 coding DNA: TGTGCCAGCAGCTTTGGTTTCGGCAGGGGCACTGAAGCTTTCTTT.

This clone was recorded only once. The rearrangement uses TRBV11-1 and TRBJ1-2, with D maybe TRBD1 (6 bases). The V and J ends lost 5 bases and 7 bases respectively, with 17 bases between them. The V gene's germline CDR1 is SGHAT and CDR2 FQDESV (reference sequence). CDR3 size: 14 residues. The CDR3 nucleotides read TGTGCCAGCAGCCACCCGGGGGCCCTTGCTGGCTACACCTTC. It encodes CASSHPGALAGYTF.

The CDR3, as DNA: TGTGCCAGTAGGTTAATTGGCAATGAGCAGTTCTTC. Residues: CASRLIGNEQFF. This rearrangement joins TRBV27 to TRBJ2-1, with D hard to call. This CDR3 region has 12 residues. The germline V and J ends were trimmed by 9 bases and 6 bases, with 12 bases remaining between them. Germline V gene data show CDR1 as MNHEY and CDR2 as SMNVEV (reference sequence).

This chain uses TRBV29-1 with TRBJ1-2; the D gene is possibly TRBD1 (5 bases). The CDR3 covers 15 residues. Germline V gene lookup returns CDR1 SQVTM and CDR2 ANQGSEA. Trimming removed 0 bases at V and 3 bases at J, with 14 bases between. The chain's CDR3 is CSVEDLGRDHYGYTF. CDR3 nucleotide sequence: TGCAGCGTTGAAGATTTGGGCAGGGACCACTATGGCTACACCTTC.